The rows below give T cell receptor beta chains drawn from one sample of a study of T-cell reconstitution after alpha-beta-depleted transplantation in children. TCRdb independently ran MiXCR on the PCR reads; one entry per CDR3 protein. The sample shows about 980,000 distinct CDR3 sequences, under 30% of them seen only once. Sequenced material: PBMCs, mostly from graft donor cells, taken 360 days after TCRalphabeta/CD19-depleted stem cell transplant. These receptors originate from a boy younger than two who had a stem cell transplant for SCID, so the T cells may come from the graft donor. Both conserved end residues are part of each CDR3. The order of the fields is J gene, V gene, CDR3 protein.

>TRBJ2-3|TRBV20-1
CSASDRTGDTQYF
>TRBJ2-3|TRBV29-1
CSVEYQSDTQYF
>TRBJ1-1|TRBV27
CASSLYTRGANTEAFF
>TRBJ2-1|TRBV18
CASSPLAGGSPFF
>TRBJ2-7|TRBV12-3/TRBV12-4
CASSLTSLGYEQYF
>TRBJ1-5|TRBV2
CASMGDRGNQPQHF
>TRBJ2-1|TRBV12-3/TRBV12-4
CASSFGQGYNEQFF
>TRBJ2-3|TRBV2
CASSARAGGNTDTQYF
>TRBJ2-5|TRBV25-1
CATQTGELQETQYF
>TRBJ1-1|TRBV12-3/TRBV12-4
CASSLKSTGVSTEAFF
>TRBJ2-1|TRBV2
CASSETGGHYNEQFF
>TRBJ2-5|TRBV6-1
CASSGHIQETQYF
>TRBJ2-3|TRBV7-2
CASSLAAAGGADTQYF
>TRBJ2-1|TRBV6-2/TRBV6-3
CASRPRLAGPDEQFF
>TRBJ2-2|TRBV10-3
CATQGLANTGELFF